What follows describes a single TCR beta chain. This entry is derived from a study of PD-L1 blockade in urothelial cancer. Sample time point: pretreatment peripheral blood. Data came from immunoSEQ multiplex PCR; TCRdb stores just in-frame clones and leaves some out. The data contain about 74,000 clones, roughly 90% of them singletons. CDR3 size: 23 residues. V was pared by 0 bases and J by 2 bases, with 18 bases of the junction left unmatched. Germline CDR1 MRHNA, CDR2 SNTAGT. The rearrangement joins TRBV6-4 to TRBJ2-1; 14 bases line up with TRBD2. This clonotype originated in a man aged 65 to 79 with urothelial cancer. Specimen: PBMCs, collected around atezolizumab (anti-PD-L1) treatment. CDR3 bases: TGTGCCAGCAGTGACTCCTATGACGGCTGGGGACTAGCGGGAGTTGAGGCCTACAATGAGCAGTTCTTC. It codes for CASSDSYDGWGLAGVEAYNEQFF.